A single sample is the source of the 24 T cell receptor beta chains below, sequenced in a study of blood T cell repertoires in COVID-19. TCRdb's table, derived via immunoSEQ multiplex PCR, lists solely in-frame clones and lacks some. This repertoire shows 110,000 to 150,000 clones, 80% to 90% found once; its top ten account for under 4.5%. Sample: PBMCs or T cells enriched from blood (not recorded which). The receptors stem from a middle-aged man who had recovered from COVID-19.

The chain uses TRBV7-3 and TRBJ2-5; weak D call: TRBD2 (5 bases). Germline values: CDR1 SGHTA, CDR2 FQGTGA. The CDR3 consists of 15 residues. V lost 2 bases, J lost 4 bases, and 14 bases lay in between. The CDR3 loop reads CASSLGRRTGETQYF. Written as DNA, the CDR3 is TGTGCCAGCAGCTTAGGACGGAGGACGGGAGAGACCCAGTACTTC.

This chain's CDR3 is CASSAGQTRRGNTIYF. CDR3 DNA: TGTGCCAGTAGTGCTGGCCAGACCCGGCGGGGAAACACCATATATTTT. The genes are TRBV19 and TRBJ1-3; D gene uncertain. The germline V and J ends were trimmed by 5 bases and 4 bases, with 18 bases remaining between them. From germline, CDR1 is LNHDA and CDR2 SQIVND (reference sequence). CDR3 length: 16 residues.

This clone was found a few times. The gene calls are TRBV18 and TRBJ1-4; D is unclear. Germline V lookup: CDR1 KGHSH, CDR2 LQKENI. The V and J ends lost 0 bases and 10 bases respectively, with 15 bases between them. The CDR3 is made up of 15 amino acids. DNA of the CDR3: TGTGCCAGCTCACCACCCGGAGGGTTAGGCGGAAAACTGTTTTTT. It is translated as CASSPPGGLGGKLFF.

This chain links TRBV13 with TRBJ1-1; D not resolved. The length of the CDR3 is 12 residues. Deletions cut 5 bases from V and 4 bases from J, with 8 bases between. Germline V gives CDR1 PRHDT, CDR2 FYEKMQ (reference sequence). CDR3 sequence (DNA): TGTGCCAGCAGCCATACCGGCACTGAAGCTTTCTTT. Translation gives CASSHTGTEAFF.

Details on this clone: At one boundary the junction diverges from the germline segment, which might be a read error. The chain carries TRBV7-7 and TRBJ2-5; D is unclear. The germline V gene has CDR1 SSHAT and CDR2 FNYEAQ (reference sequence). The CDR3 is 15 residues long. The CDR3 protein is CASSLGGLPQETQYF. CDR3 sequence (DNA): TGTGCTAGCAGCTTAGGTGGGCTACCTCAAGAGACCCAGTACTTC.

The genes are TRBV7-7 and TRBJ2-5; D uncertain. The V and J ends lost 1 base and 1 base respectively, with 7 bases between them. The CDR3 covers 14 residues. The germline gives CDR1 SSHAT, CDR2 FNYEAQ (reference sequence). CDR3 nucleotides: TGTGCCAGCAGCTTAGGGCCCATCCAAGAGACCCAGTACTTC. Its protein product is CASSLGPIQETQYF.

This chain joins TRBV11-2 and TRBJ2-5; TRBD2 might be the D (5 bases). Trimming pared 5 bases from V and 2 bases from J, leaving 24 bases between. Germline-derived CDR1 and CDR2 are SGHAT and FQNNGV. The CDR3 length is 18 residues. CDR3 in DNA: TGTGCCAGCAGCCAAACACCGGGGTACCGTCCCTTACAAGAGACCCAGTACTTC. Translation: CASSQTPGYRPLQETQYF. The whole variable domain, remainder taken from reference TRBV11-2 and TRBJ2-5, is EAGVAQSPRYKIIEKRQSVAFWCNPISGHATLYWYQQILGQGPKLLIQFQNNGVVDDSQLPKDRFSAERLKGVDSTLKIQPAKLEDSAVYLCASSQTPGYRPLQETQYFGPGTRLLVL.

About this clone: Other DNA sequences in this specimen translate into the identical CDR3. This chain uses TRBV12-3 or TRBV12-4 with TRBJ1-2; TRBD1 is a possible D gene (5 bases). With 6 bases removed from V and 4 bases from J, the gap between germline ends came to 6 bases. There are 11 residues in the CDR3. The CDR3 protein is CASRTGYGYTF. For the CDR3, the DNA is TGTGCCAGCAGAACAGGCTATGGCTACACCTTC.

V gene TRBV7-2 combines with J gene TRBJ1-5; D remains ambiguous. V was cut by 5 bases and J by 6 bases, with 8 bases left in between. This CDR3 is 12 amino acids long. Germline assignment: CDR1 SGHTA and CDR2 FQGNSA. The CDR3 coding sequence is TGTGCCAGCAGCCTCAACGGTCAGCCCCAGCATTTT. Residues: CASSLNGQPQHF.

V is TRBV19 and J is TRBJ2-3, with TRBD1 identical over 9 bases. Germline CDR1 is LNHDA and CDR2 is SQIVND (reference sequence). J lost 6 bases, V lost 4 bases, and 11 bases had no gene match. The CDR3 contains 16 residues. CDR3 sequence reads: CASSNPRDRDRDTQYF. For the CDR3, the DNA is TGTGCCAGTAGTAACCCCCGGGACAGGGATCGGGATACGCAGTATTTT.

This clone was recorded many times. The V call is TRBV7-8, the J call TRBJ1-5, with 9 bases matching TRBD1. Per germline, CDR1 SGHVS and CDR2 FQNEAQ. V lost 2 bases, J lost 0 bases, and 5 bases stayed unmatched. This CDR3 region has 17 residues. In DNA, the CDR3 is TGTGCCAGCAGCTTACGACAGGGGGACTATAGCAATCAGCCCCAGCATTTT. This sequence encodes CASSLRQGDYSNQPQHF.

The V call is TRBV18, the J call TRBJ1-2; the match to TRBD1 covers 12 bases. The CDR3 has 17 amino acids. CDR1 and CDR2 (germline): KGHSH, LQKENI. Losses at the gene ends were 3 bases for V and 3 bases for J; bases not matched to a gene: 8. Here the CDR3 reads CASSPSGTGGADYGYTF. The CDR3 nucleotides read TGTGCCAGCTCACCGTCCGGGACAGGGGGCGCGGACTATGGCTACACCTTC.

This clone was seen just once. The chain links TRBV18 to TRBJ1-3; D is possibly TRBD1 (6 bases). In germline, CDR1 is KGHSH, CDR2 LQKENI. The CDR3 contains 14 residues. V was pared by 3 bases and J by 4 bases, with 10 bases between. The CDR3 protein is CASSPDSLGNTIYF. DNA for the CDR3: TGTGCCAGCTCACCGGACAGTCTCGGAAACACCATATATTTT.

The CDR3 reads CASSIRRWSSGKAFF. CDR3 DNA sequence: TGTGCCAGCAGTATACGCCGTTGGTCCTCGGGGAAAGCTTTCTTT. J is TRBJ1-1 and V is TRBV6-2 or TRBV6-3; D is undetermined. The CDR3 sequence is 15 residues long. Between the trimmed V and J ends, which lost 5 bases and 9 bases, there was a span of 22 bases. Per the germline V gene, CDR1 is MNHEY and CDR2 is SVGEGT.

This clone occurred once. The chain employs TRBV3-1 (or the pseudogene TRBV3-2) and TRBJ2-5; 9 positions agree with TRBD1. CDR3 length: 15 residues. The germline CDR1 and CDR2 sequences are LGHDT and YNNKEL (reference sequence). After removal of 1 base from V and 2 bases from J, the junction contained 2 bases not matched to a gene. The chain's CDR3 is CASSQGDRVQETQYF. The CDR3 nucleotides read TGTGCCAGCAGCCAAGGGGACAGGGTTCAAGAGACCCAGTACTTC.

The rearrangement links TRBV18 to TRBJ2-2; 10 bases map to TRBD2. Germline values: CDR1 KGHSH, CDR2 LQKENI. CDR3 length: 15 amino acids. Losses at the gene ends were 7 bases for V and 1 base for J; bases not matched to a gene: 3. DNA for the CDR3: TGTGCCAGCTTAAGGACTAGCGGGAACACCGGGGAGCTGTTTTTT. Protein: CASLRTSGNTGELFF.

The chain uses TRBV14 and TRBJ2-5; 7 positions match TRBD1. V shed 1 base and J 1 base; nucleotides not matched to a gene: 12. The CDR3 consists of 18 residues. Germline assignment: CDR1 SGHDN and CDR2 FVKESK. CDR3 coding DNA: TGTGCCAGCAGCCAAGGTTCCCCGGGACAGTGGATCCAAGAGACCCAGTACTTC. Encoded protein: CASSQGSPGQWIQETQYF.

The J gene is TRBJ1-6, the V gene TRBV5-1; 9 bases match TRBD1. The germline gives CDR1 SGHRS, CDR2 YFSETQ. Trimming at V came to 0 bases and at J to 10 bases, leaving 2 bases not matched to a gene. The CDR3 runs 14 residues. This CDR3 is CASSLGQGESPLHF. CDR3 nucleotide sequence: TGCGCCAGCAGCTTGGGACAGGGGGAATCACCCCTCCACTTT.

V gene TRBV7-9 combines with J gene TRBJ1-5; 8 nucleotides line up with TRBD1. Germline loops: CDR1 SEHNR, CDR2 FQNEAQ (reference sequence). CDR3 length equals 16 residues. V trimming: 3 bases; J trimming: 0 bases; junction bases outside the gene matches: 4. For the CDR3, the DNA is TGTGCCAGCAGCTTTGGACAGGGCTATAGCAATCAGCCCCAGCATTTT. Protein: CASSFGQGYSNQPQHF.

The V and J genes are TRBV2 and TRBJ1-6; TRBD1 might be the D (6 bases). The CDR3 covers 13 residues. Germline loops: CDR1 SNHLY, CDR2 FYNNEI. The ends were cut back, 10 bases at V and 10 bases at J, with 17 bases in the middle. Here the CDR3 DNA reads TGTGCCACCCAACCAGGGGTAATCTCACCCCTCCACTTT. Translated: CATQPGVISPLHF. The complete variable domain, with remaining parts taken from reference TRBV2 and TRBJ1-6, reads EPEVTQTPSHQVTQMGQEVILRCVPISNHLYFYWYRQILGQKVEFLVSFYNNEISEKSEIFDDQFSVERPDGSNFTLKIRSTKLEDSAMYFCATQPGVISPLHFGNGTRLTVT.

This clone was recorded once. This rearrangement joins TRBV7-9 to TRBJ2-7; 10 bases map to TRBD2. V was pared by 5 bases and J by 4 bases, with 5 bases of the junction left unmatched. Germline V gene data show CDR1 as SEHNR and CDR2 as FQNEAQ (reference sequence). The CDR3 has 14 amino acids. The CDR3 nucleotides read TGTGCCAGCAGCCCTAGCGGGGGTCAGTACGAGCAGTACTTC. This sequence encodes CASSPSGGQYEQYF.

The rearrangement joins TRBV27 to TRBJ1-1; D is uncertain. The CDR3 is made up of 14 amino acids. The germline CDR1 and CDR2 sequences are MNHEY and SMNVEV (reference sequence). Trimming took 6 bases from V and 5 from J, leaving 16 bases between them. CDR3 sequence reads: CASRSSEAFTEAFF. CDR3 sequence (DNA): TGTGCCAGCAGATCATCGGAGGCGTTTACTGAAGCTTTCTTT.

The chain has TRBV27 and TRBJ1-4; a weak D match, TRBD1 (5 bases). Germline V lookup: CDR1 MNHEY, CDR2 SMNVEV (reference sequence). Trimming took off 3 bases at V and 5 bases at J, with 13 bases between the two ends. This CDR3 has 15 residues. The CDR3 DNA reads TGTGCCAGCAGTTTGGAAGGGGTAGGGAATGAAAAACTGTTTTTT. Translating it yields CASSLEGVGNEKLFF.

V is TRBV6-5 and J is TRBJ2-2, with 9 bases identical to TRBD1. The CDR3 is made up of 15 amino acids. Germline loops: CDR1 MNHEY, CDR2 SVGAGI. Losses at the gene ends were 6 bases for V and 6 bases for J; bases not matched to a gene: 8. CDR3 in DNA: TGTGCCAGCAGCCCGGGACAGGGAAGGGCCGGGGAGCTGTTTTTT. It is translated as CASSPGQGRAGELFF.